These 5 T cell receptor beta chains share one sample of origin, sequenced in a study of shared clonotypes between healthy human individuals (dated by TCRdb to between 2020 and 2021). For the CD8 naive samples, CD45RO-negative cells were positively selected for CCR7, yielding a CD45RA+CCR7+ population from which TemRA cells were excluded. The library was generated by the immunoSEQ multiplex PCR assay. TCRdb obtained this table from immuneACCESS and retained in-frame rearrangements with V and J assigned. These tables miss some clones; where compared with another copy, unresolved V genes account for less than half of the shortfall, and the remainder is unexplained. Here the sample has a few million clones; 80% to 95% occur a single time. The ten largest clonotypes hold around 1.8% of the sample. Input material: naive CD8+ T cells from PBMCs. What this sample's cell subset or site label stands for: CD45RA+CCR7+. The receptors were gathered from a man aged 18 to 29 in good health. Some clones in this sample may be carry-over from other donors' samples.

This sequence joins TRBV10-2 and TRBJ2-5; D is undetermined. Trimming took 8 bases from V and 2 from J, leaving 12 bases between them. The CDR3 sequence is 13 residues long. CDR1 and CDR2 from the germline V gene are WSHSY and SAAADI. CDR3 sequence reads: CASGVNSQETQYF. The CDR3 nucleotides are TGCGCCAGCGGTGTGAACAGTCAAGAGACCCAGTACTTC.

The V call is TRBV7-6, the J call TRBJ1-1; tentatively, D is TRBD1 (5 bases). The length of the CDR3 is 13 residues. V lost 5 bases and J 10 bases, leaving 17 bases between the germline ends. From germline, CDR1 is SGHVS and CDR2 FNYEAQ. The CDR3 DNA reads as TGTGCCAGCAGCGCCAGGGATAGCCCGGGAGCTTTCTTT. Amino acids: CASSARDSPGAFF. Filled out from reference TRBV7-6 and TRBJ1-1, the complete variable domain reads GAGVSQSPRYKVTKRGQDVALRCDPISGHVSLYWYRQALGQGPEFLTYFNYEAQQDKSGLPNDRFSAERPEGSISTLTIQRTEQRDSAMYRCASSARDSPGAFFGQGTRLTVV.

This rearrangement joins TRBV6-1 to TRBJ1-4; the D gene is possibly TRBD1 (6 bases). This CDR3 has 17 residues. CDR1 and CDR2 (germline): MNHNS, SASEGT. The V and J ends lost 3 bases and 0 bases respectively, with 14 bases between them. The CDR3 sequence: CASSEGGYLATNEKLFF. CDR3 nucleotide sequence: TGTGCCAGCAGTGAGGGGGGCTATCTTGCAACTAATGAAAAACTGTTTTTT.

On this clone: Other DNA sequences in the sample encode the same CDR3. The chain joins TRBV27 to TRBJ2-7; D gene unclear. V was shortened by 1 base and J by 2 bases, with 9 bases between the two germline ends. CDR3 length equals 14 residues. Germline V lookup: CDR1 MNHEY, CDR2 SMNVEV (reference sequence). The CDR3 DNA follows: TGTGCCAGCAGTTTATTGGCCGGTGCCTACGAGCAGTACTTC. Translation gives CASSLLAGAYEQYF.

The rearrangement joins TRBV4-3 to TRBJ2-1; D is possibly TRBD2 (6 bases). Germline CDR1 LGHNA, CDR2 YSLEER. Deletions cut 0 bases from V and 4 bases from J, with 13 bases between. The CDR3 has 16 amino acids. The CDR3 DNA sequence: TGCGCCAGCAGCCAAGATTATCGGCGGGGATACAATGAGCAGTTCTTC. As protein: CASSQDYRRGYNEQFF.